This T cell receptor (beta chain) was identified during a study of CD4 T cells in relation to SARS-CoV-2 and coronaviruses. Unexposed donor CD4+ T cells date from about 2011-2018, before the COVID-19 pandemic. Clones were sequenced by immunoSEQ multiplex PCR, and TCRdb holds only the in-frame ones, with some missing. This table holds roughly 68,000 clones, just over 90% found once. This receptor was identified in a human donor in good health. The sample was naive CD4+ T cells from PBMCs. The subset was: naive CD4+ T cells isolated by negative enrichment.

The CDR3 region has the DNA TGCAGCGTTGGCTCGCGGGAGGTGGCCGGGGAGCTGTTTTTT. Translating gives CSVGSREVAGELFF. V gene TRBV29-1 combines with J gene TRBJ2-2; 8 bases map to TRBD2. V lost 4 bases to trimming and J lost 6 bases; unmatched junction nucleotides: 7. Looked up from germline, CDR1 is SQVTM and CDR2 is ANQGSEA. This CDR3 spans 14 amino acids.